The source of this TCR beta chain is a study of post-analysis software for immune sequencing data. Study as a whole: The study covered relapsing-remitting, secondary progressive and progressive-relapsing courses of multiple sclerosis. Study-wide points: Patients showed TRBV5-6, TRBV5-1 and TRBV20-1 among five TRBV segments more frequent than in controls. Samples made in the same batch grouped tightly together by F measure. When compared against controls, multiple sclerosis patients showed significantly lower normalized Chao1 diversity.

There are 10 residues in the CDR3. Trimming shortened V by 7 bases and J by 3 bases, and 5 bases separated the two germline ends. Germline CDR1 is SQVTM and CDR2 is ANQGSEA. Concerning this clonotype itself: The antigen remains undetermined.

The authors incorporated unique molecular identifiers into the TCR beta cDNA libraries. Approximately 450,000 cDNA molecules were recovered from an input of 1 to 10 million T cells. TCRdb re-called the PCR reads through MiXCR, storing one row per CDR3 protein. The table lists some 690,000 distinct CDR3 sequences, approximately 60% of them singletons. Sample: blood. This chain joins TRBV29-1 and TRBJ2-3; D uncertain. The clonotype originates from a girl aged 2-10 years with multiple sclerosis. The CDR3 region has the DNA TGCAGCGCCATGACAGATACGCAGTATTTT. Its protein is CSAMTDTQYF.